One sample yielded the 23 T cell receptor beta chains listed below, sequenced in a study of a mutant IDH1 vaccine in newly diagnosed glioma. Here immunoSEQ multiplex PCR was the method, and the copy in TCRdb shows in-frame clones only, minus some. The sample includes tens of thousands of clones, roughly 71% of them seen just once. No antigen has been identified for these receptors. Regarding time point: week 35, safety follow-up. The study gave 300 ug of mutant IDH1 20-mer peptide per vaccine dose, with topical imiquimod. The input for sequencing was PBMCs, taken from a glioma patient whose treatment included an IDH1 peptide vaccine. These receptor sequences come from a man aged 50-59 years with glioma.

The rearrangement links TRBV9 to TRBJ1-6; D unresolved. Trimming removed 1 base at V and 13 bases at J, with 21 bases between. Per the germline V gene, CDR1 is SGDLS and CDR2 is YYNGEE. The CDR3 extends over 16 amino acids. The CDR3 region is CASSVSPKVGSSPLHF. Written as DNA, the CDR3 is TGTGCCAGCAGCGTAAGCCCGAAGGTAGGGAGTTCCCCCCTCCACTTT.

The chain joins TRBV30 to TRBJ1-2; no firm D call. The germline V gene encodes CDR1 GTSNPN and CDR2 SVGIG (reference sequence). CDR3 length equals 16 residues. The V end lost 0 bases, the J end lost 0 bases, and 14 bases lay between the germline ends. The CDR3 loop reads CAWSVFSGRANYGYTF. In DNA form, the CDR3 reads TGTGCCTGGAGTGTATTTTCCGGGAGAGCTAACTATGGCTACACCTTC.

On this clone itself: Other DNA sequences in this sample translate to the same CDR3. The chain joins TRBV28 to TRBJ1-1, with no clear D. V was trimmed by 5 bases and J by 5 bases, leaving 15 bases between them. The germline gives CDR1 MDHEN, CDR2 SYDVKM. There are 14 residues in the CDR3. The CDR3 DNA sequence: TGTGCCAGCAGTCCCGGAGGGCGAGGGACTGAAGCTTTCTTT. Translation: CASSPGGRGTEAFF.

The V gene is TRBV9, the J gene TRBJ1-1, with a weak D call TRBD1 (5 bases). The CDR3 runs 14 residues. V shed 0 bases and J shed 4 bases, with 10 bases lying between them. Germline V gene data show CDR1 as SGDLS and CDR2 as YYNGEE. CDR3 nucleotide sequence: TGTGCCAGCAGCGTAGTACAGGAGGGCACTGAAGCTTTCTTT. Amino acid sequence: CASSVVQEGTEAFF.

The chain joins TRBV10-3 to TRBJ1-2; no firm D call. Germline V CDR1 and CDR2: ENHRY, SYGVKD. V was clipped by 5 bases and J by 7 bases, with 17 bases between them. The CDR3 length is 14 residues. The CDR3 here is CAISTISGGGGYTF. The CDR3 coding sequence is TGTGCCATCAGTACAATTTCGGGCGGCGGTGGCTACACCTTC.

The table lists this clone with a few counts. V is TRBV27 and J is TRBJ2-2; perhaps TRBD2 as D (5 bases). The CDR3 extends over 16 amino acids. V dropped 5 bases and J dropped 5 bases, with 18 bases sitting between them. Germline V gene data show CDR1 as MNHEY and CDR2 as SMNVEV (reference sequence). The CDR3 protein is CASSESAYRGTGELFF. The CDR3 DNA sequence: TGTGCCAGCAGTGAGTCGGCATATCGGGGAACCGGGGAGCTGTTTTTT.

The chain is built from TRBV19 and TRBJ2-5; 11 positions match TRBD2. Germline loops: CDR1 LNHDA, CDR2 SQIVND (reference sequence). The ends lost 4 bases at V and 5 bases at J; junction bases unmatched: 3. The CDR3 totals 14 residues. CDR3 region: CASSKIAGGETQYF. The CDR3 DNA reads as TGTGCCAGTAGTAAGATAGCGGGAGGGGAGACCCAGTACTTC. Using reference TRBV19 and TRBJ2-5 for the parts outside the CDR3, the full variable domain is DGGITQSPKYLFRKEGQNVTLSCEQNLNHDAMYWYRQDPGQGLRLIYYSQIVNDFQKGDIAEGYSVSREKKESFPLTVTSAQKNPTAFYLCASSKIAGGETQYFGPGTRLLVL.

This chain links TRBV9 with TRBJ2-3; TRBD2 agrees at 8 bases. This CDR3 comprises 15 residues. The germline V gene has CDR1 SGDLS and CDR2 YYNGEE. V lost 0 bases, J lost 5 bases, and 5 bases stayed unmatched. CDR3 amino acids: CASSVAGGAGDTQYF. The DNA for the CDR3 is TGTGCCAGCAGCGTAGCGGGGGGGGCTGGAGATACGCAGTATTTT. Filled out from reference TRBV9 and TRBJ2-3, the complete variable domain reads DSGVTQTPKHLITATGQRVTLRCSPRSGDLSVYWYQQSLDQGLQFLIQYYNGEERAKGNILERFSAQQFPDLHSELNLSSLELGDSALYFCASSVAGGAGDTQYFGPGTRLTVL.

Turning to this clone: Other DNA sequences of this sample code for an identical CDR3. The rearrangement joins TRBV5-1 to TRBJ1-1; D may be TRBD1 (5 bases). Germline CDR1 and CDR2: SGHRS and YFSETQ. The CDR3 is 15 residues long. Trimming left V 4 bases short and J 2 bases short, with 15 bases between. The CDR3 reads CASSPAGALNTEAFF. The CDR3 nucleotides are TGCGCCAGCAGCCCCGCCGGGGCCCTTAACACTGAAGCTTTCTTT. Together with reference TRBV5-1 and TRBJ1-1, the CDR3 gives the full variable domain: KAGVTQTPRYLIKTRGQQVTLSCSPISGHRSVSWYQQTPGQGLQFLFEYFSETQRNKGNFPGRFSGRQFSNSRSEMNVSTLELGDSALYLCASSPAGALNTEAFFGQGTRLTVV.

This clone turned up a few times. The gene calls are TRBV10-2 and TRBJ2-7, with D possibly being TRBD1 (6 bases). The CDR3 is made up of 13 amino acids. Germline V gives CDR1 WSHSY, CDR2 SAAADI. Trimming removed 5 bases from V and 2 bases from J, with 10 bases in between. The CDR3 sequence: CASSIRTAYEQYF. CDR3 DNA sequence: TGCGCCAGCAGTATCAGGACAGCCTACGAGCAGTACTTC.

This clone showed up just a few times. The V and J genes are TRBV4-1 and TRBJ2-1; D is unclear. The ends were cut back, 0 bases at V and 10 bases at J, with 10 bases in the middle. The CDR3 has 13 residues. The germline gives CDR1 MGHRA, CDR2 YSYEKL. This CDR3 is CASSQDLADEQFF. The CDR3 DNA is TGCGCCAGCAGCCAAGATTTGGCGGACGAGCAGTTCTTC.

The chain combines TRBV9 with TRBJ1-6; 9 bases match TRBD1. V was pared by 1 base and J by 5 bases, with 10 bases of the junction left unmatched. The CDR3 is made up of 18 amino acids. Germline loops: CDR1 SGDLS, CDR2 YYNGEE. In DNA, the CDR3 is TGTGCCAGCAGCGTACGTCCCGGACAGGGGCCAAATAATTCACCCCTCCACTTT. This translates into CASSVRPGQGPNNSPLHF. Full variable domain (remainder filled in from reference TRBV9 and TRBJ1-6): DSGVTQTPKHLITATGQRVTLRCSPRSGDLSVYWYQQSLDQGLQFLIQYYNGEERAKGNILERFSAQQFPDLHSELNLSSLELGDSALYFCASSVRPGQGPNNSPLHFGNGTRLTVT.

This sequence joins TRBV7-2 and TRBJ1-5; TRBD1 matches 7 bases. Germline trimming cut 0 bases from V and 3 bases from J; bases unmatched to any gene: 2. The CDR3 totals 15 residues. Germline V CDR1 and CDR2: SGHTA, FQGNSA. In nucleotides, the CDR3 is TGTGCCAGCAGCTTAGCGGGACAGAACAATCAGCCCCAGCATTTT. Amino acid sequence: CASSLAGQNNQPQHF. Filled out from reference TRBV7-2 and TRBJ1-5, the complete variable domain reads GAGVSQSPSNKVTEKGKDVELRCDPISGHTALYWYRQSLGQGLEFLIYFQGNSAPDKSGLPSDRFSAERTGGSVSTLTIQRTQQEDSAVYLCASSLAGQNNQPQHFGDGTRLSIL.

There are a few counts of this clone. The J gene is TRBJ2-7, the V gene TRBV7-2; unclear D gene. Trimming stripped 4 bases from V and 3 bases from J, with 13 bases between. Germline-derived CDR1 and CDR2 are SGHTA and FQGNSA. The CDR3 is 14 amino acids. The CDR3 sequence: CASSSRAKLYEQYF. The DNA of the CDR3 is TGTGCCAGCAGCTCTCGGGCCAAACTCTACGAGCAGTACTTC.

This chain joins TRBV18 and TRBJ2-7, with D possibly being TRBD1 (5 bases). CDR1 is KGHSH, CDR2 LQKENI, per germline. The V gene lost 3 bases and the J gene lost 3 bases, with 9 bases spanning the gap. The CDR3 consists of 13 residues. The CDR3 DNA reads as TGTGCCAGCTCACCCACGCAGGGCTACGAGCAGTACTTC. This gives the protein CASSPTQGYEQYF. Complete variable domain (other parts from reference TRBV18 and TRBJ2-7): NAGVMQNPRHLVRRRGQEARLRCSPMKGHSHVYWYRQLPEEGLKFMVYLQKENIIDESGMPKERFSAEFPKEGPSILRIQQVVRGDSAAYFCASSPTQGYEQYFGPGTRLTVT.

This clone appeared a single time. This chain joins TRBV5-1 and TRBJ2-2; 12 nucleotides line up with TRBD1. CDR3 length equals 15 residues. V was clipped by 4 bases and J by 7 bases; unmatched bases: 5. Germline V gives CDR1 SGHRS, CDR2 YFSETQ. This CDR3 is CASSLGTGGNGELFF. The CDR3 coding sequence is TGCGCCAGCAGCCTCGGGACAGGGGGCAACGGGGAGCTGTTTTTT.

This clone was observed once. The chain uses TRBV9 and TRBJ2-3, with D perhaps assigned TRBD1 or TRBD2 (6 bases each). The CDR3 has 15 amino acids. Germline V gene data show CDR1 as SGDLS and CDR2 as YYNGEE. V shed 3 bases and J shed 2 bases, with 13 bases lying between them. The CDR3 DNA reads as TGTGCCAGCAGCGGAGGGGGGCGCGACACAGATACGCAGTATTTT. It specifies CASSGGGRDTDTQYF.

This chain connects TRBV9 to TRBJ2-3; D call uncertain. This CDR3 spans 13 amino acids. Trimming took 3 bases from V and 6 from J, leaving 11 bases between them. Germline CDR1 reads SGDLS; CDR2 reads YYNGEE. The CDR3 loop is CASSEGLKDTQYF. The CDR3 nucleotides are TGTGCCAGCAGCGAGGGTCTGAAGGATACGCAGTATTTT.

The rearrangement links TRBV14 to TRBJ2-3; 8 bases match TRBD2. The germline gives CDR1 SGHDN, CDR2 FVKESK. The CDR3 consists of 16 residues. V lost 2 bases, J lost 3 bases, and 7 bases stayed unmatched. The CDR3 DNA is TGTGCCAGCAGCCAAATAGGACTAGCTCAGACAGATACGCAGTATTTT. Encoded protein: CASSQIGLAQTDTQYF. The full variable domain, its missing parts supplied by reference TRBV14 and TRBJ2-3, is EAGVTQFPSHSVIEKGQTVTLRCDPISGHDNLYWYRRVMGKEIKFLLHFVKESKQDESGMPNNRFLAERTGGTYSTLKVQPAELEDSGVYFCASSQIGLAQTDTQYFGPGTRLTVL.

The chain links TRBV13 to TRBJ2-1; 14 bases fit TRBD2. Germline-derived CDR1 and CDR2 are PRHDT and FYEKMQ (reference sequence). J was trimmed by 0 bases and V by 6 bases; bases with no gene match: 7. The CDR3 consists of 18 residues. The CDR3 reads CASSSGLAGDLSYNEQFF. CDR3 sequence (DNA): TGTGCCAGCAGTTCGGGACTAGCGGGGGACCTCTCCTACAATGAGCAGTTCTTC.

The rearrangement joins TRBV29-1 to TRBJ2-1, with D possibly being TRBD1 (5 bases). CDR1 SQVTM and CDR2 ANQGSEA come from the germline V gene. This CDR3 has 13 residues. Trimming shortened V by 5 bases and J by 7 bases, and 15 bases separated the two germline ends. This chain's CDR3 is CSVRNQGKNEQFF. CDR3 DNA sequence: TGCAGCGTTAGGAACCAGGGTAAGAATGAGCAGTTCTTC.

This chain uses TRBV6-5 with TRBJ1-1, with TRBD1 matching over 8 bases. J was trimmed by 1 base and V by 1 base; bases with no gene match: 5. The CDR3 totals 16 residues. Per germline, CDR1 MNHEY and CDR2 SVGAGI. The CDR3 coding sequence is TGTGCCAGCAGTTACTACTACAGGGGGAGGAACACTGAAGCTTTCTTT. It yields the protein CASSYYYRGRNTEAFF.

The chain carries TRBV7-3 and TRBJ2-7; D possibly matches TRBD1 or TRBD2 (7 bases each). Germline CDR1 reads SGHTA; CDR2 reads FQGTGA. This CDR3 comprises 15 residues. The ends were cut back, 6 bases at V and 2 bases at J, with 17 bases in the middle. The CDR3 DNA reads TGTGCCAGCAGTCGAGGGGGCGGGGGAACCTACGAGCAGTACTTC. Protein: CASSRGGGGTYEQYF. The variable domain in full, with the rest retrieved from reference TRBV7-3 and TRBJ2-7, is GAGVSQTPSNKVTEKGKYVELRCDPISGHTALYWYRQSLGQGPEFLIYFQGTGAADDSGLPNDRFFAVRPEGSVSTLKIQRTERGDSAVYLCASSRGGGGTYEQYFGPGTRLTVT.